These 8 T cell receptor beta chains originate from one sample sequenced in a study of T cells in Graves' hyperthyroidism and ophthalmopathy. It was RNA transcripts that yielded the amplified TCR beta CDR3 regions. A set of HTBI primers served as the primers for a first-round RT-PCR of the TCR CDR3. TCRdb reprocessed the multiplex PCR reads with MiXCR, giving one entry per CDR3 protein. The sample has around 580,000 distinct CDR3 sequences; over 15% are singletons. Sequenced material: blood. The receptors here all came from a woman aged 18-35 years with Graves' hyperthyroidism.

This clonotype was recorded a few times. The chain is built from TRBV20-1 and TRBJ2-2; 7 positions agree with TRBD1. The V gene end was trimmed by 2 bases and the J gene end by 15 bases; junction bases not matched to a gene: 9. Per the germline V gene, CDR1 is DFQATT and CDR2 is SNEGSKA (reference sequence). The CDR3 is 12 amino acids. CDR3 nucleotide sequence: TGCAGTGCTAGATTTTCTTCAGGGGGTGTGTTTTTT. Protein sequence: CSARFSSGGVFF.

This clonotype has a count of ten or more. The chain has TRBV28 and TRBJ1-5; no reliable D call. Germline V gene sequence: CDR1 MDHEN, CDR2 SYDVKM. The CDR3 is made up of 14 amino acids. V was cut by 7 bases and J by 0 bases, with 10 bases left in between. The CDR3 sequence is CASTKGYSNQPQHF. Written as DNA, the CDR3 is TGTGCCAGCACGAAGGGTTATAGCAATCAGCCCCAGCATTTT.

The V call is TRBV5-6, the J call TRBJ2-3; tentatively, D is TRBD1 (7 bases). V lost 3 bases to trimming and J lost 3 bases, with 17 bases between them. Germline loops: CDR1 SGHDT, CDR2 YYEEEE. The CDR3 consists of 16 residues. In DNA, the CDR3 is TGTGCCAGCAGCTGGGGGACAGCCGGAGGGACAGATACGCAGTATTTT. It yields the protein CASSWGTAGGTDTQYF. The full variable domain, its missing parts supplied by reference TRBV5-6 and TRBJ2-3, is DAGVTQSPTHLIKTRGQQVTLRCSPKSGHDTVSWYQQALGQGPQFIFQYYEEEERQRGNFPDRFSGHQFPNYSSELNVNALLLGDSALYLCASSWGTAGGTDTQYFGPGTRLTVL.

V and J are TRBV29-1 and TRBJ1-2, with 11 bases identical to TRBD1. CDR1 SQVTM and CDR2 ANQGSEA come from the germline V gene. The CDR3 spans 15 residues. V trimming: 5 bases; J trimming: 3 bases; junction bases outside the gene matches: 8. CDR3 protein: CSVQDRGRRDYGYTF. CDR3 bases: TGCAGCGTTCAGGACAGGGGGCGACGAGACTATGGCTACACCTTC.

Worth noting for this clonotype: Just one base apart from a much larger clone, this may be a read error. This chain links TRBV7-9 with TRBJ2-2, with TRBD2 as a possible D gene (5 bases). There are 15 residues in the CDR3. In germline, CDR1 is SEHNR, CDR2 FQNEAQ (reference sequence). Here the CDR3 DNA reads TGTGCCAGCAGCTTTCGGCTTTCCAACACCGGGGAGCGGTTTTTT. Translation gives CASSFRLSNTGERFF.

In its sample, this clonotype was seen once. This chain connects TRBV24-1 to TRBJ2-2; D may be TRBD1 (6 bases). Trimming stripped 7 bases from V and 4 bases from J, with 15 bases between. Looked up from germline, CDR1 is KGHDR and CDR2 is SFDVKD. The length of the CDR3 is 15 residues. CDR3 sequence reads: CATSQTGPITGELFF. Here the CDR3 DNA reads TGTGCCACCAGCCAGACAGGTCCGATCACCGGGGAGCTGTTTTTT.

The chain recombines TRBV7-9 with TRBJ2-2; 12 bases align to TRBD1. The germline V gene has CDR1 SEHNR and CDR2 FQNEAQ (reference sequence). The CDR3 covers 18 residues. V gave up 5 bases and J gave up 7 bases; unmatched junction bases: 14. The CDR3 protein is CASSKTTPGQGAVGELFF. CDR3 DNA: TGTGCCAGCAGCAAAACCACCCCGGGACAGGGGGCGGTCGGGGAGCTGTTTTTT.

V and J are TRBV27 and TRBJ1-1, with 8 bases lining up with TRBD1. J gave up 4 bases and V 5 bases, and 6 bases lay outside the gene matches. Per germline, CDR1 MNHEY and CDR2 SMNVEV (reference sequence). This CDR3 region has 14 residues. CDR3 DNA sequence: TGTGCCAGCAGTAATACAGGGGGTGGCACTGAAGCTTTCTTT. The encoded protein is CASSNTGGGTEAFF.